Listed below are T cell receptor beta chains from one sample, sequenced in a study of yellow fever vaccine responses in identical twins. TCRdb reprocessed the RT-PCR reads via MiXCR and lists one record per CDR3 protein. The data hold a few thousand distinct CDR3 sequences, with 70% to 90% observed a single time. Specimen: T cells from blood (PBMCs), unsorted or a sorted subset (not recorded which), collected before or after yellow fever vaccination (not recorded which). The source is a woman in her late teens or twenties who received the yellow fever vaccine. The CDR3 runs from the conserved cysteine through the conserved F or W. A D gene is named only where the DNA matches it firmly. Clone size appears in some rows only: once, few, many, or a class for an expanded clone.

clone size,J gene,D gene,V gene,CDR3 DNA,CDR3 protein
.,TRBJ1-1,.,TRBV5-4,TGTGCCAGCAGCTTGGGCAGGGTAAGCACTGAAGCTTTCTTT,CASSLGRVSTEAFF
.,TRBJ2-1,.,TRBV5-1,TGCGCCAGCAGCTTGGCGGTTCTATCCTACAATGAGCAGTTCTTC,CASSLAVLSYNEQFF
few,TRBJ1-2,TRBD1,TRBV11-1,TGTGCCAGCACCAGGACAGGATACTTCTATGGCTACACCTTC,CASTRTGYFYGYTF
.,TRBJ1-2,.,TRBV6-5,TGTGCCAGCAGTTACTGGGGGCACTATGGCTACACCTTC,CASSYWGHYGYTF
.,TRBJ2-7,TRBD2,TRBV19,TGTGCCAGTAGTATCCGCGGGAGAGGCTACGAGCAGTACTTC,CASSIRGRGYEQYF
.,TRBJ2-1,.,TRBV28,TGTGCCAGCTGCAAGGACGGAAGCTCCTACAATGAGCAGTTCTTC,CASCKDGSSYNEQFF
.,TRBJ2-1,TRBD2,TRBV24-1,TGTGCCACCACCGGGGGGAGGGATGAGCAGTTCTTC,CATTGGRDEQFF
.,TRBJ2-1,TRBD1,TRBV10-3,TGTGCCATCAGGGGCCGGGACAGGGGGCATGTTGAGCAGTTCTTC,CAIRGRDRGHVEQFF
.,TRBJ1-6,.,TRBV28,TGTGCCAGCAGCCCGACAGCCCCGGGCAGTTCACCCCTCCACTTT,CASSPTAPGSSPLHF
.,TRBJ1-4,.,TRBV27,TGTGCCAGCAGTTTATCTGTAGGACACGTGGTGTTTTTT,CASSLSVGHVVFF
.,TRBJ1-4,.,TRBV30,TGTGCCTGGAGTGCCGGGACAATGAACGAAAAACTGTTTTTT,CAWSAGTMNEKLFF
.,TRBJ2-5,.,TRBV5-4,TGTGCCAGCAGCTTGACCGGACAGTCCCAAGAGACCCAGTACTTC,CASSLTGQSQETQYF
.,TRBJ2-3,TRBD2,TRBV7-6,TGTGCCAGCAGCTTGGGAACTAGCGCCACAGATACGCAGTATTTT,CASSLGTSATDTQYF
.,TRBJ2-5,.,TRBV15,TGTGCCACCAGCAGAGATGGCAGGGGGGCCATGGAAGAGACCCAGTACTTC,CATSRDGRGAMEETQYF
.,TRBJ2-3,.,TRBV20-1,TGCAGTGCTAGAGCCGTGGGCACAGATACGCAGTATTTT,CSARAVGTDTQYF
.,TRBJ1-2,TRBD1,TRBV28,TGTGCCAGCAGTTGGGGACAGGCGCTCTATGGCTACACCTTC,CASSWGQALYGYTF
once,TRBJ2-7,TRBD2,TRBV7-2,TGTGCCAGCACCCGTACGGGAGGAAGCGAGCAGTACTTC,CASTRTGGSEQYF
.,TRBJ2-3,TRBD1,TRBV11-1,TGTGCCAGCAGAGGACAGGGTGGGGGTGTAGATACGCAGTATTTT,CASRGQGGGVDTQYF
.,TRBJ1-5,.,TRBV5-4,TGTGCCAGCAGCTTGGCAAGTGGCGGAGGCGGACTAAAACGGCCCCAGCATTTT,CASSLASGGGGLKRPQHF
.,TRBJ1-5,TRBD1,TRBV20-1,TGCAGTGCCCGAAGGGACAGGGGCAATCAGCCCCAGCATTTT,CSARRDRGNQPQHF
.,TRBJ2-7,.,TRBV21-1,TGTGCCAGCAGCTTGAGACAGGGGGCATTCTACGAGCAGTACTTC,CASSLRQGAFYEQYF
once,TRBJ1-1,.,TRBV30,TGTGCCTGGCGATCTGGGGAGGACACTGAAGCTTTCTTT,CAWRSGEDTEAFF
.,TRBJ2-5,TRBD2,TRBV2,TGTGCCAGCAGTGAATTCGGCGGGAGCGTAGAGACCCAGTACTTC,CASSEFGGSVETQYF
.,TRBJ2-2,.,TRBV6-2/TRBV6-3,TGTGCCAGCAGTTATACACACACCGGGGAGCTGTTTTTT,CASSYTHTGELFF
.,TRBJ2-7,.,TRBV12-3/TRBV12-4,TGTGCCAGCAGTCCGAGGACGGGAGTACCTCCCTACGAGCAGTACTTC,CASSPRTGVPPYEQYF
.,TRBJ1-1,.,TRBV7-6,TGTGCCAGCAGCGATTGGACAGCAATCAGGGGCACTGAAGCTTTCTTT,CASSDWTAIRGTEAFF
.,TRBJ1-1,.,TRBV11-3,TGTGCCAGCAGCCCACAGATGAACACTGAAGCTTTCTTT,CASSPQMNTEAFF
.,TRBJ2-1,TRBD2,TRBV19,TGTGCCAGTAGTTACCCTAGCGGGGGGCAGGTCAATGAGCAGTTCTTC,CASSYPSGGQVNEQFF
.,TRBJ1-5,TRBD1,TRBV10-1,TGCGCCAGCAGCCCCGGGACAGGGCAGCCCCAGCATTTT,CASSPGTGQPQHF
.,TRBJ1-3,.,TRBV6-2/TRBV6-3,TGTGCCAGCAGTTACGGTGTCCGGAGGGGTACTGGAAACACCATATATTTT,CASSYGVRRGTGNTIYF
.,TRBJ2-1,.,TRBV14,TGTGCCAGCAGCCAAGTTAACAGCTACAATGAGCAGTTCTTC,CASSQVNSYNEQFF
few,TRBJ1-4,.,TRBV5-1,TGCGCCAGCAGCTTGGTCGGGAACGGTGAAAAACTGTTTTTT,CASSLVGNGEKLFF
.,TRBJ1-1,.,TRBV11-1,TGTGCCAGCAGCTTACGAGCAGAAAACACTGAAGCTTTCTTT,CASSLRAENTEAFF
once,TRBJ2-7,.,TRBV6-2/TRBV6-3,TGTGCCAGCAGTTACCAAGCGGTTTACGAGCAGTACTTC,CASSYQAVYEQYF
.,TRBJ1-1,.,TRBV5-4,TGTGCCAGCAGCTTGCCGGGGTTGAACACTGAAGCTTTCTTT,CASSLPGLNTEAFF
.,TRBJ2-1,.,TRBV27,TGTGCCAGCAGTTTAAATGGAAACAATGAGCAGTTCTTC,CASSLNGNNEQFF
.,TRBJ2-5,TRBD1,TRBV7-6,TGTGCCAGCAGCGTCAAGACAGGGGCTAGTGAGACCCAGTACTTC,CASSVKTGASETQYF
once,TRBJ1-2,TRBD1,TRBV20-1,TGCAGTGCTAGACCCCCGACAGGGTACGATGGCTACACCTTC,CSARPPTGYDGYTF
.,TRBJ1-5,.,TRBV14,TGTGCCAGCAGCCAAGACGGTCTGGGCGCGGAGGGTCAGCCCCAGCATTTT,CASSQDGLGAEGQPQHF
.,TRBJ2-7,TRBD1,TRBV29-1,TGCAGCGTTGCTGTAGGGGGCTGGTACGAGCAGTACTTC,CSVAVGGWYEQYF
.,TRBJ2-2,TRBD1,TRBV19,TGTGCCAGTAGGACACTAGGGACAGGCGGAACCGGGGAGCTGTTTTTT,CASRTLGTGGTGELFF
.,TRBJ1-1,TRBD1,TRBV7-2,TGTGCCAGCAGCTTACAGGGGGGGGACACTGAAGCTTTCTTT,CASSLQGGDTEAFF
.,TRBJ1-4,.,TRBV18,TGTGCCAGCTCACCACAACCCCCGGGGTTGGATGAAAAACTGTTTTTT,CASSPQPPGLDEKLFF